A single T cell receptor (beta chain) is shown here with its context. The data were taken from a study of shared clonotypes between healthy human individuals. Overall study: CD4 naive and memory got three plates each, CD8 naive two, CD8 memory one.

The CDR3 spans 12 residues. Germline-derived CDR1 and CDR2 are MNHNY and SVGAGI (reference sequence). V lost 2 bases, J lost 11 bases, and 12 bases lay in between. For sorted subsets, 150 to 200 ng DNA per replicate equaled approximately 32,000 T cell genomes. Some clones are missing from TCRdb's copy, which holds only in-frame ones; the method was immunoSEQ multiplex PCR. Among millions of clones listed, 85% to 95% were seen once. V usage is TRBV6-6 and J usage is TRBJ1-1; the D is unclear. The specimen was naive CD4+ T cells sorted from blood. Subset of the sample: CD45RA+ positively selected. The source is a man younger than 30 in good health. The CDR3 DNA reads TGTGCCAGCAGTTACCCCCCGATCCGGGCTTTCTTT. As protein: CASSYPPIRAFF.